This T cell receptor (beta chain) originates from a study of radiation and T cells in renal cell carcinoma. Per the germline V gene, CDR1 is LNHDA and CDR2 is SQIVND (reference sequence). Trimming stripped 4 bases from V and 3 bases from J, with 6 bases between. The CDR3 extends over 12 amino acids. Produced via immunoSEQ multiplex PCR; TCRdb's table is partial and in-frame only. The data show about 78,000 clones, around 89% seen once. As to time point: blood 4 weeks post-SBRT, at nephrectomy. This sample's treatment: 15 Gy SBRT to primary tumor, nephrectomy 4 weeks later. Nephrectomy followed 15 Gy stereotactic body radiation by 4 weeks. Blood was sampled at baseline, 2 weeks and 4 weeks after SBRT. The tumor was a clear cell renal cell carcinoma. This clone was counted between two and nine times.

The sequencing here drew on blood, taken from a patient whose treatment included radiotherapy and nephrectomy. J is TRBJ1-1 and V is TRBV19; D uncertain. This clonotype originated in a woman in her seventies with renal cell carcinoma. The CDR3, as DNA: TGTGCCAGTAGTAACAGATACACTGAAGCTTTCTTT. This translates into CASSNRYTEAFF.